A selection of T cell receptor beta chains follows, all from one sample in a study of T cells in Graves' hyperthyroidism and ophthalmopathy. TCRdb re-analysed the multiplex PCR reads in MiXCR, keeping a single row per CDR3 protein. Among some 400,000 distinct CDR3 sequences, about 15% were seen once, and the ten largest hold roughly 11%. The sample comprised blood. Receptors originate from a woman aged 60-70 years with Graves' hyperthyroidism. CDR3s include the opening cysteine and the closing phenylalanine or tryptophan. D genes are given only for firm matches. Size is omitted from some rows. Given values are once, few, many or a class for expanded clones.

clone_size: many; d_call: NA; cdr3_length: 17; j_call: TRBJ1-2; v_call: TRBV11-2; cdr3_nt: TGTGCCAGCAGATCGACGTCCAGAGCGACAGGAACGGCTGGCTACACCTTC; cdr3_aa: CASRSTSRATGTAGYTF
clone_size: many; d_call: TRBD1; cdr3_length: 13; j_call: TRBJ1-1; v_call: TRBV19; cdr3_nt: TGTGCCAGTAGGGTGACCGGGACAGTTGAAGCTTTCTTT; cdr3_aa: CASRVTGTVEAFF
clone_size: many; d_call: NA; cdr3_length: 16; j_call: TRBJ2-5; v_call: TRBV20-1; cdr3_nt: TGCAGTGCTAAAAAGGACAGAGTAATTACCGAAGAGACCCAGTACTTC; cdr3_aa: CSAKKDRVITEETQYF
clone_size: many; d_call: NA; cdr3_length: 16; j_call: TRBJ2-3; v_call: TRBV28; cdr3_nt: TGTGCCAGCGTTCCCGGGACTTGGAGTAGCACAGATACGCAGTATTTT; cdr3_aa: CASVPGTWSSTDTQYF
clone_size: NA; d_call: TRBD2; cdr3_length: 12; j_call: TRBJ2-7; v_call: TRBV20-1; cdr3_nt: TGCAGTGCAACGACTAGCGGGAACGAGCAGTACTTC; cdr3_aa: CSATTSGNEQYF
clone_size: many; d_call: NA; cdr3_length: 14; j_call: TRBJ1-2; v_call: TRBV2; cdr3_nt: TGTGCCAGCAGCGAAGGGTGGGGGACCTCTGGCTACACCTTC; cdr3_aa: CASSEGWGTSGYTF
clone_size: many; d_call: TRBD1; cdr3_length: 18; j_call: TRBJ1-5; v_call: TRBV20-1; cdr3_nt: TGCAGTGCTAGAGGTCATGGGACAGGCCAACTTAGCAATCAGCCCCAGCATTTT; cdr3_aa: CSARGHGTGQLSNQPQHF
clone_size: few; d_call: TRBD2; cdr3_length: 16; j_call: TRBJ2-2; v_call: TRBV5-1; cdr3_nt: TGCGCCAGCAGCTTCAGCGGGAGAGCTAACACCGGGGAGCTGTTTTTT; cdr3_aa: CASSFSGRANTGELFF
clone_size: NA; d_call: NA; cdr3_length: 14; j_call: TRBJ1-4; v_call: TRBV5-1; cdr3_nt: TGCGCCAGCAGCTCTGGGACGAGCGGGGAAAAACTGTTTTTT; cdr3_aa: CASSSGTSGEKLFF
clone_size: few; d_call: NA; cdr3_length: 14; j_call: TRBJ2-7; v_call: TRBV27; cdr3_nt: TGTGCCAGCAGTTTATTGGCCTCTAACTACGAGCAGTACTTC; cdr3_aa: CASSLLASNYEQYF
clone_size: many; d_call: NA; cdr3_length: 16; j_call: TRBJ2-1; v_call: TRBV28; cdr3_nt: TGTGCCAGCAGTTTTCAGGGGGGGAGCTCCTACAATGAGCAGTTCTTC; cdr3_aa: CASSFQGGSSYNEQFF
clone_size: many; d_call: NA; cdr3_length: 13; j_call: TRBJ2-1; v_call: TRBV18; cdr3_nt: TGTGCCAGCTCACCACGGACGGAGGATGAGCAGTTCTTC; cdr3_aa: CASSPRTEDEQFF
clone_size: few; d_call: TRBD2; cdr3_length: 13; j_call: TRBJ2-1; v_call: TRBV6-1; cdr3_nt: TGTGCCAGCACGTCCCTAGCGGGAGGGGAGCAGTTCTTC; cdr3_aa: CASTSLAGGEQFF
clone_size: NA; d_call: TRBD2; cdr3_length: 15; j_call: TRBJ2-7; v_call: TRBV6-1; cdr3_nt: TGTGCCAGCAGGCAGGGACTAGCGGGGGCCTACGAGCAGTACTTC; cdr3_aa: CASRQGLAGAYEQYF
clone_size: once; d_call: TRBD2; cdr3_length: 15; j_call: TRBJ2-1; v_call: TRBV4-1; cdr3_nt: TGCGCCAGCAGCTACAGACTAGCGGCATACAATGAGCAGTTCTTC; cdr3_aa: CASSYRLAAYNEQFF
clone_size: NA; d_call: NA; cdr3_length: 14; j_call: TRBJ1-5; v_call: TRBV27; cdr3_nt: TGTGCCAGCAGTCGCATGGATAGCAATCAGCCCCAGCATTTT; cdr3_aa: CASSRMDSNQPQHF
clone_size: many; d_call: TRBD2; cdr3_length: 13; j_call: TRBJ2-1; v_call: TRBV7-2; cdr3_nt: TGTGCCAGCAGCCCTTGGACTAGCAATGAGCAGTTCTTC; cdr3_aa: CASSPWTSNEQFF
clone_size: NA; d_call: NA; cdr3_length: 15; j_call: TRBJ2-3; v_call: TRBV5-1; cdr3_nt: TGCGCCAGCACCACCCGCGGCTCTAGCACAGATACGCAGTATTTT; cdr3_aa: CASTTRGSSTDTQYF